This T cell receptor beta chain stems from a study of blood T cell repertoires in COVID-19. Study-wide context: Samples representing acute and convalescent COVID-19 were sourced from the United States, Italy and Spain.

In the authors' workflow: For nucleated cells, counts were estimated from reference gene primer amplification. Profiling relied on immunoSEQ multiplex PCR, and the TCRdb table lists in-frame clones only, not all of them. D and trimming come from the DNA, and the V and J calls and clone size come from that table. There are more than 95,000 clones in the sample; roughly 82% occur only once, and 4% to 5.5% lies in the top ten. Germline loops: CDR1 DFQATT, CDR2 SNEGSKA (reference sequence). The CDR3 length is 13 residues. After removal of 3 bases from V and 6 bases from J, the junction contained 4 bases not matched to a gene.

Sample: peripheral blood. The receptor's source is a man aged 55 to 70 with acute or convalescent COVID-19. The chain carries TRBV20-1 and TRBJ1-4; 7 nucleotides line up with TRBD1. The CDR3 here is CSASEGADEKLFF. The CDR3 bases are TGCAGTGCTAGTGAGGGGGCAGATGAAAAACTGTTTTTT.